These 20 T cell receptor beta chains came from one sample sequenced in a study of T cells in Graves' hyperthyroidism and ophthalmopathy. Amplification targeted TCR beta CDR3 regions from RNA transcripts. The HTBI primer set drove a first-round RT-PCR of the TCR CDR3. TCRdb itself ran the multiplex PCR reads through MiXCR, one entry per CDR3 protein. The table records approximately 400,000 distinct CDR3 sequences, around 25% of them present only once. Sequences were obtained from blood. The source of these receptors is a man aged 45-65 years with Graves' hyperthyroidism.

This sequence joins TRBV11-2 and TRBJ2-5, with 12 bases aligning to TRBD2. The V and J ends lost 0 bases and 11 bases, in that order; junction bases with no gene match: 7. The CDR3 is made up of 15 amino acids. Looked up from germline, CDR1 is SGHAT and CDR2 is FQNNGV. CDR3 sequence: CASSLDKRLAGAQYF. In DNA form, the CDR3 reads TGTGCCAGCAGCTTAGATAAGCGACTAGCGGGAGCTCAGTACTTC.

The rearrangement links TRBV6-2 or TRBV6-3 to TRBJ2-1; 7 nucleotides line up with TRBD1. V shed 2 bases, J shed 15 bases, and the junction held 7 bases outside the gene matches. CDR1 is MNHEY and CDR2 is SVGEGT in the germline V gene. This CDR3 is 12 amino acids long. CDR3 loop: CASSYGGTAWFF. DNA of the CDR3: TGTGCCAGCAGTTACGGTGGGACAGCCTGGTTCTTC.

V and J are TRBV20-1 and TRBJ1-1; D unclear. The length of the CDR3 is 13 residues. Germline CDR1 and CDR2: DFQATT and SNEGSKA (reference sequence). V was clipped by 3 bases and J by 11 bases, with 19 bases between them. The CDR3 coding sequence is TGCAGTGCTAGTCAAACTACCGGGCCCGGGGCTTTCTTT. Protein: CSASQTTGPGAFF.

J is TRBJ2-7 and V is TRBV20-1; unclear D gene. The CDR3 contains 12 residues. Trimming stripped 6 bases from V and 0 bases from J, with 9 bases between. Germline CDR1 is DFQATT and CDR2 is SNEGSKA (reference sequence). Here the CDR3 reads CSATTASYEQYF. The CDR3 region has the DNA TGCAGTGCCACTACGGCCTCCTACGAGCAGTACTTC.

This clonotype was seen at least ten times. V and J are TRBV7-3 and TRBJ2-1; 8 nucleotides match TRBD2. The trim removed 1 base at V and 8 bases at J, leaving 10 bases unmatched. The CDR3 covers 16 residues. Germline V CDR1 and CDR2: SGHTA, FQGTGA. The CDR3 reads CASSLRPGTSGDEQFF. The CDR3 DNA reads TGTGCCAGCAGCTTAAGACCAGGGACTAGTGGGGATGAGCAGTTCTTC. The full variable domain, rest sourced from reference TRBV7-3 and TRBJ2-1, is GAGVSQTPSNKVTEKGKYVELRCDPISGHTALYWYRQSLGQGPEFLIYFQGTGAADDSGLPNDRFFAVRPEGSVSTLKIQRTERGDSAVYLCASSLRPGTSGDEQFFGPGTRLTVL.

This clonotype has only a few counts. The gene calls are TRBV5-1 and TRBJ2-1, with D tentatively TRBD2 (6 bases). Deletions cut 3 bases from V and 4 bases from J, with 20 bases between. Germline V lookup: CDR1 SGHRS, CDR2 YFSETQ. CDR3 length: 17 residues. CDR3 region: CASSSSERAEGYNEQFF. CDR3 bases: TGCGCCAGCAGCTCCTCGGAGAGAGCGGAGGGGTACAATGAGCAGTTCTTC.

CDR3 in amino acids: CSAQTGPTSEAFF. CDR3 DNA sequence: TGCAGCGCTCAGACAGGGCCAACGTCTGAAGCTTTCTTT. The chain joins TRBV29-1 to TRBJ1-1, with 7 bases identical to TRBD1. Germline CDR1 reads SQVTM; CDR2 reads ANQGSEA. CDR3 length equals 13 residues. Unmatched junction bases numbered 11, after V lost 7 bases and J lost 6 bases.

The chain combines TRBV4-1 with TRBJ1-4; D ambiguous. Looked up from germline, CDR1 is MGHRA and CDR2 is YSYEKL. Trimming shortened V by 6 bases and J by 6 bases, and 14 bases separated the two germline ends. The CDR3 consists of 14 residues. This chain's CDR3 is CASRAALRDEKLFF. CDR3 nucleotides: TGCGCCAGCAGGGCGGCCTTGAGGGATGAAAAACTGTTTTTT.

The chain recombines TRBV12-3 or TRBV12-4 with TRBJ2-5; D could derive from TRBD1 or TRBD2 (5 bases each). The CDR3 is 12 residues long. Between the trimmed V and J ends, which lost 6 bases and 4 bases, there was a span of 9 bases. Written as DNA, the CDR3 is TGTGCCAGCAGGTGGGGGAGAGAGACCCAGTACTTC. Encoded protein: CASRWGRETQYF.

CDR3 amino acids: CATSDLRDRTDTQYF. The CDR3 DNA reads TGTGCCACCAGTGATCTCCGGGACCGAACAGATACGCAGTATTTT. The chain couples TRBV24-1 to TRBJ2-3; either TRBD1 or TRBD2 may fit D (5 bases each). The CDR3 consists of 15 residues. Trimming removed 3 bases at V and 3 bases at J, with 12 bases between. The germline gives CDR1 KGHDR, CDR2 SFDVKD.

The chain links TRBV10-1 to TRBJ1-6; D gene uncertain. CDR3 size: 13 residues. Trimming pared 11 bases from V and 10 bases from J, leaving 18 bases between. Germline V gives CDR1 WNHNN, CDR2 SYGVQD (reference sequence). The CDR3 sequence is CASQKATGSPLHF. The CDR3 DNA sequence: TGCGCCTCTCAGAAAGCGACGGGGTCACCCCTCCACTTT.

V is TRBV4-3 and J is TRBJ1-6; D unresolved. Germline CDR1 is LGHNA and CDR2 is YSLEER. This CDR3 spans 15 amino acids. V was pared by 0 bases and J by 6 bases, with 9 bases between. CDR3 region: CASSQDGQVNSPLHF. The CDR3 nucleotides read TGCGCCAGCAGCCAAGATGGCCAGGTTAATTCACCCCTCCACTTT.

The chain recombines TRBV10-1 with TRBJ2-3, with unresolved D. Germline CDR1 is WNHNN and CDR2 is SYGVQD (reference sequence). V was pared by 3 bases and J by 1 base, with 11 bases between. The CDR3 has 15 residues. Written as DNA, the CDR3 is TGCGCCAGCAGTGACAGTGATTCTGGCACAGATACGCAGTATTTT. It encodes CASSDSDSGTDTQYF.

The chain links TRBV6-1 to TRBJ1-6; tentative D call: TRBD1 (5 bases). V was pared by 5 bases and J by 10 bases, with 18 bases between. CDR3 length equals 15 residues. The germline gives CDR1 MNHNS, CDR2 SASEGT. The CDR3 DNA sequence: TGTGCCAGCAGTCCCACGTGGGGGATCGAATCACCCCTCCACTTT. Encoded protein: CASSPTWGIESPLHF.

The chain combines TRBV5-1 with TRBJ1-6, with 8 bases identical to TRBD1. There are 19 residues in the CDR3. CDR1 SGHRS and CDR2 YFSETQ come from the germline V gene. After removal of 0 bases from V and 7 bases from J, the junction contained 15 bases not matched to a gene. This chain's CDR3 is CASSLEGAGGAAGNSPLHF. The CDR3 nucleotides read TGCGCCAGCAGCTTGGAAGGGGCAGGGGGCGCAGCGGGAAATTCACCCCTCCACTTT. Filled out from reference TRBV5-1 and TRBJ1-6, the complete variable domain reads KAGVTQTPRYLIKTRGQQVTLSCSPISGHRSVSWYQQTPGQGLQFLFEYFSETQRNKGNFPGRFSGRQFSNSRSEMNVSTLELGDSALYLCASSLEGAGGAAGNSPLHFGNGTRLTVT.

This chain joins TRBV2 and TRBJ1-2; 8 bases align to TRBD1. The CDR3 is 13 amino acids. Germline V lookup: CDR1 SNHLY, CDR2 FYNNEI. V was pared by 6 bases and J by 8 bases, with 8 bases of the junction left unmatched. The CDR3, as DNA: TGTGCCAGCAGCCCCGACAGGGGCGACGGCTACACCTTC. Its protein product is CASSPDRGDGYTF.

This clonotype was found a few times. This chain links TRBV9 with TRBJ2-2; 7 bases fit TRBD2. There are 14 residues in the CDR3. Trimming removed 5 bases from V and 3 bases from J; junction bases left unmatched: 4. Germline lookup yields CDR1 SGDLS and CDR2 YYNGEE. CDR3 sequence reads: CASSHRGDTGELFF. For the CDR3, the DNA is TGTGCCAGCAGTCACCGGGGGGACACCGGGGAGCTGTTTTTT.

For the CDR3, the DNA is TGTGCCAGCAGGGCCGGTTGGTTGGGCAATCAGCCCCAGCATTTT. Its translation: CASRAGWLGNQPQHF. V is TRBV6-1 and J is TRBJ1-5, with D hard to call. CDR1 and CDR2 (germline): MNHNS, SASEGT. The V and J ends lost 6 bases and 2 bases respectively, with 14 bases between them. CDR3 length: 15 amino acids.

This clonotype was observed at least ten times. The rearrangement joins TRBV7-3 to TRBJ2-1; TRBD2 matches at 12 bases. Per the germline V gene, CDR1 is SGHTA and CDR2 is FQGTGA. This CDR3 comprises 16 residues. Unmatched junction bases numbered 10, after V lost 5 bases and J lost 8 bases. The CDR3 DNA reads TGTGCCAGCAGCCTCGCTAGCGGGAGGGCCGGATATGAGCAGTTCTTC. It yields the protein CASSLASGRAGYEQFF.

This clonotype has just a few counts. The chain uses TRBV3-1 and TRBJ2-5; D might be TRBD2 (5 bases). The CDR3 consists of 15 residues. V was pared by 2 bases and J by 5 bases, with 15 bases between. Germline V CDR1 and CDR2: LGHDT, YNNKEL (reference sequence). In DNA, the CDR3 is TGTGCCAGCAGCCAAACCGCCGGACTCGGGGAGACCCAGTACTTC. It specifies CASSQTAGLGETQYF.